This T cell receptor beta chain was found in a study of blood T cell repertoires in COVID-19. How the authors handled the data: Counts of nucleated cells, estimated from reference gene primer amplification, were obtained. Assay used: immunoSEQ multiplex PCR; TCRdb lists only in-frame clones, some missing. The DNA was the basis for D and trimming; V, J and clone size are from that table. The table lists 17,000 or so clones, around 82% of them singletons, with 22% in the top ten. Germline loops: CDR1 KGHDR, CDR2 SFDVKD. The V end was cut by 2 bases, the J end by 2 bases, with 7 bases between. CDR3 length: 14 amino acids.

The sample consisted of peripheral blood. The rearrangement uses TRBV24-1 and TRBJ2-3, with D possibly being TRBD2 (6 bases). This sequence originates from a man between 60 and 70 years old with active or convalescent COVID-19. The CDR3 loop reads CATSDSGATDTQYF. The CDR3 bases are TGTGCCACCAGTGATTCGGGAGCCACAGATACGCAGTATTTT.